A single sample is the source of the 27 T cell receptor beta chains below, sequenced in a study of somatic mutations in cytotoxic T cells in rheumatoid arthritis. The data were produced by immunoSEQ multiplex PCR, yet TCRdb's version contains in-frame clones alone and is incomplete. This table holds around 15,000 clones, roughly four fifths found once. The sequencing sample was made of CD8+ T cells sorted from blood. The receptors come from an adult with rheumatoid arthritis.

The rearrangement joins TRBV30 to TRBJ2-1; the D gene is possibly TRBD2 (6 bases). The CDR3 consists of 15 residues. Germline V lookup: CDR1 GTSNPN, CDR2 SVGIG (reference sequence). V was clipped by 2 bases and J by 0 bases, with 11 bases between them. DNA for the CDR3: TGTGCCTGGAGTAAGGAGGGAGTCTCCTACAATGAGCAGTTCTTC. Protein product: CAWSKEGVSYNEQFF. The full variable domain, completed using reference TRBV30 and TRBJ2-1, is SQTIHQWPATLVQPVGSPLSLECTVEGTSNPNLYWYRQAAGRGLQLLFYSVGIGQISSEVPQNLSASRPQDRQFILSSKKLLLSDSGFYLCAWSKEGVSYNEQFFGPGTRLTVL.

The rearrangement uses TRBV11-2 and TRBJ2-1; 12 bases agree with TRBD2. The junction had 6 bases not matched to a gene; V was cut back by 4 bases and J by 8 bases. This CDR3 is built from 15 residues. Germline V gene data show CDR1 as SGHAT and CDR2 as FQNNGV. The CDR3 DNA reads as TGTGCCAGCAGCTCGGGACTAGCGGGTGTCTATGAGCAGTTCTTC. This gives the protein CASSSGLAGVYEQFF.

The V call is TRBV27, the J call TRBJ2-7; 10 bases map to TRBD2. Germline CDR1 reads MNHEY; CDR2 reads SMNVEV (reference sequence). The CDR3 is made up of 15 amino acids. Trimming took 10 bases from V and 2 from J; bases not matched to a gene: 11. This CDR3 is CATIPVAGGPYEQYF. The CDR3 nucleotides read TGTGCCACCATCCCCGTAGCGGGAGGCCCCTACGAGCAGTACTTC.

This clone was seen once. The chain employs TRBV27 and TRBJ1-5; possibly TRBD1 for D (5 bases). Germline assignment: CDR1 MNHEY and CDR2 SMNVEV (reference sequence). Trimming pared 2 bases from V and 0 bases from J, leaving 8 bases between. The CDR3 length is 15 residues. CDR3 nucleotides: TGTGCCAGCAGTTTAGGGGGATCTAGCAATCAGCCCCAGCATTTT. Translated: CASSLGGSSNQPQHF.

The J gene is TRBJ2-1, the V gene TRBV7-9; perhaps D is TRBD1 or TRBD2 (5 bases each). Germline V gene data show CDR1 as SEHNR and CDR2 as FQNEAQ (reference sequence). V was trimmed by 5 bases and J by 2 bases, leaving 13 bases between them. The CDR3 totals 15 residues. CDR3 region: CASSATGTAYNEQFF. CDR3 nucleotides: TGTGCCAGCAGCGCCACGGGGACCGCCTACAATGAGCAGTTCTTC.

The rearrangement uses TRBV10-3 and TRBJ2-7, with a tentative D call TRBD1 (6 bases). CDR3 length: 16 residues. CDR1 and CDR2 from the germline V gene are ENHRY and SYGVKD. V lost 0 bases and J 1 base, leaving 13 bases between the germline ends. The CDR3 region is CAISESMDRGSYEQYF. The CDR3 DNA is TGTGCCATCAGTGAGTCGATGGACAGAGGGTCCTACGAGCAGTACTTC.

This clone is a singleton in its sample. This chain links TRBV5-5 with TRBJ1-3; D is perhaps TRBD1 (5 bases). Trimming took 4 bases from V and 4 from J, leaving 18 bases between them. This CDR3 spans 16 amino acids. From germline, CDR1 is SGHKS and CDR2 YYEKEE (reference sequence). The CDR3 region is CASSQLDSKSGNTIYF. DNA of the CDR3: TGTGCCAGCAGCCAATTAGACAGTAAATCCGGAAACACCATATATTTT.

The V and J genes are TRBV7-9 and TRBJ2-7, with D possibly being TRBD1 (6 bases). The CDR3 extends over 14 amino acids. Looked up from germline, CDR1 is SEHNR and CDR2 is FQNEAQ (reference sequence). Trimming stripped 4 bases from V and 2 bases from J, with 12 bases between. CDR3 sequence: CASSSPGQPYEQYF. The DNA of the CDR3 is TGTGCCAGCAGCTCCCCTGGACAGCCCTACGAGCAGTACTTC.

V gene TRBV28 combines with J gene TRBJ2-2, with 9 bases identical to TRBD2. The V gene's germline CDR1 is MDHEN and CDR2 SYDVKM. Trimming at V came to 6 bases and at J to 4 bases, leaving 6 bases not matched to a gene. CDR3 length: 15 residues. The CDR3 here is CASSLYSGSTGELFF. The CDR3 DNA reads TGTGCCAGCAGCCTGTATAGCGGGAGCACCGGGGAGCTGTTTTTT.

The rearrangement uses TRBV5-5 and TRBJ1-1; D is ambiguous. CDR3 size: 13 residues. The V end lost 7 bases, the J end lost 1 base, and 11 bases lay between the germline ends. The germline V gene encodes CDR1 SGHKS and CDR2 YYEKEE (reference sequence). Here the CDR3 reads CASVTGGNTEAFF. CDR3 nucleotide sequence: TGTGCCAGCGTTACTGGAGGGAACACTGAAGCTTTCTTT.

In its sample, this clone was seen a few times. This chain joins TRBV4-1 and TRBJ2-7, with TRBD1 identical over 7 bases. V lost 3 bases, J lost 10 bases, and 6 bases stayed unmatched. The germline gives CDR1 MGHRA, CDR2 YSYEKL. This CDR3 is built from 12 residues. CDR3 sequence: CASSQTGTEQYF. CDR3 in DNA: TGCGCCAGCAGCCAGACAGGGACAGAACAGTACTTC.

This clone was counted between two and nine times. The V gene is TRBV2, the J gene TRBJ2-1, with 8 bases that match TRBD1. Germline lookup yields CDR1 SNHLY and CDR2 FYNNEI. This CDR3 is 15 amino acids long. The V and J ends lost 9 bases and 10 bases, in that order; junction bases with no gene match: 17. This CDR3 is CARREPGQGLGEQFF. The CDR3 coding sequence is TGTGCCAGACGAGAACCTGGACAGGGCTTAGGCGAGCAGTTCTTC.

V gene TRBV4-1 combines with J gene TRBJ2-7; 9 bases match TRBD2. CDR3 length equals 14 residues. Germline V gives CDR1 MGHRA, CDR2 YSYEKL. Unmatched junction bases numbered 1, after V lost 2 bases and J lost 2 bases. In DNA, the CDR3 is TGCGCCAGCAGCCAACAGCGGGGGGCCTACGAGCAGTACTTC. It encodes CASSQQRGAYEQYF.

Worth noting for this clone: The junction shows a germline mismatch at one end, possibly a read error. The CDR3 loop is CASSQDESSGFYEQCF. Written as DNA, the CDR3 is TGTGCCAGCAGTCAAGACGAGTCTAGCGGTTTCTACGAGCAGTGCTTC. The chain joins TRBV4-2 to TRBJ2-7, with 7 positions matching TRBD2. The CDR3 length is 16 residues. Germline values: CDR1 LGHNA, CDR2 YNFKEQ.

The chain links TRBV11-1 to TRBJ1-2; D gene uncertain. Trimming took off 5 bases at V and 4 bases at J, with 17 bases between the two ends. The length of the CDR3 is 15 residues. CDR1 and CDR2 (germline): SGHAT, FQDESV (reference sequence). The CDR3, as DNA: TGTGCCAGCAGCCTCTTGGCGGGAGCGAGCTATGGCTACACCTTC. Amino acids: CASSLLAGASYGYTF. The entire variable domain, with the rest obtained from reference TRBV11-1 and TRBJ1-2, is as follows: EAEVAQSPRYKITEKSQAVAFWCDPISGHATLYWYRQILGQGPELLVQFQDESVVDDSQLPKDRFSAERLKGVDSTLKIQPAELGDSAMYLCASSLLAGASYGYTFGSGTRLTVV.

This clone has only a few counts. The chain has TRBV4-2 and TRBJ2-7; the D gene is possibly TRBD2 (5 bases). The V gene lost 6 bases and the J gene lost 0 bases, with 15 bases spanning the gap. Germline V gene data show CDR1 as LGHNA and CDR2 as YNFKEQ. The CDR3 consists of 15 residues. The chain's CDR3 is CASSREIWGSYEQYF. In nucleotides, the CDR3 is TGTGCCAGCAGTAGGGAGATTTGGGGCTCCTACGAGCAGTACTTC.

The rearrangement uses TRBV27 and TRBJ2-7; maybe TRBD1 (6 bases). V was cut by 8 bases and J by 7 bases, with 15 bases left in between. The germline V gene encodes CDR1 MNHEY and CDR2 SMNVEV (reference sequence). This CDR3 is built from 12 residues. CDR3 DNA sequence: TGTGCCAGCGGGTGGACAGCTGGAGAGCAGTACTTC. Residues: CASGWTAGEQYF.

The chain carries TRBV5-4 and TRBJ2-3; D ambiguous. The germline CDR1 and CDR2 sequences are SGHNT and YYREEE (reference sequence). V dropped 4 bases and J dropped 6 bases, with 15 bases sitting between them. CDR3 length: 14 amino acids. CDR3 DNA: TGTGCCAGCAGCCCTGGTGGCTTTGCCGATACGCAGTATTTT. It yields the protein CASSPGGFADTQYF.

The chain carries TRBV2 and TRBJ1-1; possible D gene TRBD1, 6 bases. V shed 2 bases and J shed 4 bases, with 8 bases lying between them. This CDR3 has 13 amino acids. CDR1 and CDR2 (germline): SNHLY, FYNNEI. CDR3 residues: CASSELGGTEAFF. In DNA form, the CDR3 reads TGTGCCAGCAGTGAATTAGGGGGCACTGAAGCTTTCTTT.

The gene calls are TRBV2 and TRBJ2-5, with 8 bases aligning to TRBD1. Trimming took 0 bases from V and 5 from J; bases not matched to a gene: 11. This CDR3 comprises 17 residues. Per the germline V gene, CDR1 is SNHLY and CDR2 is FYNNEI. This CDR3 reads CASSEAGQGAGWETQYF. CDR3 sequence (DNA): TGTGCCAGCAGTGAAGCGGGGCAGGGGGCGGGTTGGGAGACCCAGTACTTC.

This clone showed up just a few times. The DNA for the CDR3 is TGTGCCAGCAGTCCATACGTAGGTGACGAGCAGTACTTC. Translated: CASSPYVGDEQYF. The chain is built from TRBV27 and TRBJ2-7; no clear D gene. V dropped 5 bases and J dropped 5 bases, with 13 bases sitting between them. CDR1 is MNHEY, CDR2 SMNVEV, per germline (reference sequence). The CDR3 has 13 residues.

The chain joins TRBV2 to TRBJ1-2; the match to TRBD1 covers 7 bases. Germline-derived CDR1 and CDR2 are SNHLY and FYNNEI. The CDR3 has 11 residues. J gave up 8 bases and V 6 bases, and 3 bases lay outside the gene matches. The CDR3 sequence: CASRLTGGYTF. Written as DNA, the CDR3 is TGTGCCAGCAGGCTGACAGGGGGCTACACCTTC.

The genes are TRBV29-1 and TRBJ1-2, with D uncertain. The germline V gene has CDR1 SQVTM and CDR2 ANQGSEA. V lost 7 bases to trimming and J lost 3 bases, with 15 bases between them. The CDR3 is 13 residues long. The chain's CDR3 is CSASPDADYGYTF. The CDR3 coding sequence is TGCAGCGCTTCGCCTGACGCAGACTATGGCTACACCTTC. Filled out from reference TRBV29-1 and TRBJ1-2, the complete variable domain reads SAVISQKPSRDICQRGTSLTIQCQVDSQVTMMFWYRQQPGQSLTLIATANQGSEATYESGFVIDKFPISRPNLTFSTLTVSNMSPEDSSIYLCSASPDADYGYTFGSGTRLTVV.

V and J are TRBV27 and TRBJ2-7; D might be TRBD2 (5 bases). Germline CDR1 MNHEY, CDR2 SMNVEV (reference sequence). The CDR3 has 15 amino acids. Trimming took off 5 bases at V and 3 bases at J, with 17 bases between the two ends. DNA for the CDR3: TGTGCCAGCAGTCCAAGCGAGGGAGCTAACTACGAGCAGTACTTC. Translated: CASSPSEGANYEQYF.

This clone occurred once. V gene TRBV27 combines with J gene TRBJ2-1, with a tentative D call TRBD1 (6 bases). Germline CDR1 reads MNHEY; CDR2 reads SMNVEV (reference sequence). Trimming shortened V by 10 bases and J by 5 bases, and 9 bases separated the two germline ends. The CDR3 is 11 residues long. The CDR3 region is CATWTDNEQFF. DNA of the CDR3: TGTGCCACTTGGACAGACAATGAGCAGTTCTTC.

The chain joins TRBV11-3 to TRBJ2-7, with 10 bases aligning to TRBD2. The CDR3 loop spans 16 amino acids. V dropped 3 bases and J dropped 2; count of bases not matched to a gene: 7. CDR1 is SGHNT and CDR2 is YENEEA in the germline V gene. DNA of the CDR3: TGTGCCAGCAGCTTTCGCAGTAGCGGGAGGACCTACGAGCAGTACTTC. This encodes CASSFRSSGRTYEQYF.

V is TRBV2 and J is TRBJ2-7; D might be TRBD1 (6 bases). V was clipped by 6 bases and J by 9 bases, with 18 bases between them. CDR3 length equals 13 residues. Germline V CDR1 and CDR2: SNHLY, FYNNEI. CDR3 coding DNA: TGTGCCAGCAGCCCAGAACAGGGTAATGTGCAGTACTTC. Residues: CASSPEQGNVQYF.